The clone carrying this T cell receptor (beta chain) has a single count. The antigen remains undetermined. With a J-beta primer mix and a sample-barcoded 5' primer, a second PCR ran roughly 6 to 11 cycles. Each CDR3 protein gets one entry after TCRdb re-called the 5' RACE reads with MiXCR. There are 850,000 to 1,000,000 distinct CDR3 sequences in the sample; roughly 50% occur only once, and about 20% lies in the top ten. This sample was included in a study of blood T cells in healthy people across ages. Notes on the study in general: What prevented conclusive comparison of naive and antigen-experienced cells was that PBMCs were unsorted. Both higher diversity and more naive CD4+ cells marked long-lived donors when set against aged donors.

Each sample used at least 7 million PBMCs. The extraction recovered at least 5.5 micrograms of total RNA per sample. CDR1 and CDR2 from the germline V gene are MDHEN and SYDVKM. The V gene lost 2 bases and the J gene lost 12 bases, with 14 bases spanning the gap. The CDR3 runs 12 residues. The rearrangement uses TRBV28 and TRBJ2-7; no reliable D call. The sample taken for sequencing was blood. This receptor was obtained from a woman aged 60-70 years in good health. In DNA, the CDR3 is TGTGCCAGCAGTTTAGTCTCTTCACTGCCGTACTTC. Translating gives CASSLVSSLPYF.